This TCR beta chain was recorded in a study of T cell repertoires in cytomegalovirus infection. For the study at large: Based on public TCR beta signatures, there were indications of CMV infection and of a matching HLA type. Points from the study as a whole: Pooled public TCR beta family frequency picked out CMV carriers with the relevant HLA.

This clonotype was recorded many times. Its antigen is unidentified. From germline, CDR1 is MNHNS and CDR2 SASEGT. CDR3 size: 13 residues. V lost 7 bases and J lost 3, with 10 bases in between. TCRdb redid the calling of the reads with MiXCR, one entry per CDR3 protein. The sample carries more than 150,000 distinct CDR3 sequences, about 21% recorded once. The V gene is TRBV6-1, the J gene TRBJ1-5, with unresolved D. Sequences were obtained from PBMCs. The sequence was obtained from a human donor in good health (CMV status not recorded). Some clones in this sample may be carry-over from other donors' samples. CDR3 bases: TGTGCCAGCACTCTGGACCCCAATCAGCCCCAGCATTTT. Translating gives CASTLDPNQPQHF.